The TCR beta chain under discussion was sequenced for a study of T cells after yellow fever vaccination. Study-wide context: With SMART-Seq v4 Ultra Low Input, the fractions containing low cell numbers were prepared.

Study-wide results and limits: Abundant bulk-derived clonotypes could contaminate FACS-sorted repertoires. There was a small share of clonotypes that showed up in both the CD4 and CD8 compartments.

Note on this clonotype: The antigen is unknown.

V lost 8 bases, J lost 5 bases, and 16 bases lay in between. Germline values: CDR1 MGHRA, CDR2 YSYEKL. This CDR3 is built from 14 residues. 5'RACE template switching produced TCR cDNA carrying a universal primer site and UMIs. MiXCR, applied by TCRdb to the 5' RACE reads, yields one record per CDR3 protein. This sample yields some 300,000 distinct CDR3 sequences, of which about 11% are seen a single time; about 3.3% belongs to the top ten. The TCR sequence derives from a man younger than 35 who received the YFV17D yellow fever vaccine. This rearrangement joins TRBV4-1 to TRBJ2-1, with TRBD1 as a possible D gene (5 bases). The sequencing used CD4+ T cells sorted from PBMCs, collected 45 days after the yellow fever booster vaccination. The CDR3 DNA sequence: TGCGCCAGCTCCCCAGGTGCAGGGAACAATGAGCAGTTCTTC. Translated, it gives CASSPGAGNNEQFF.